This entry lists 2 T cell receptor beta chains sequenced from one sample in a study of blood T cell repertoires in COVID-19. Assay: immunoSEQ multiplex PCR; the TCRdb copy retains only in-frame clones and omits some. The data show about 170,000 clones, about 92% seen once. Source material: peripheral blood. The receptors come from a young man with COVID-19, enrolled during active disease.

The chain's CDR3 is CASRRGALENQPQHF. In DNA, the CDR3 is TGTGCCAGCCGCAGGGGGGCCTTAGAAAATCAGCCCCAGCATTTT. This chain connects TRBV6-5 to TRBJ1-5, with 7 bases identical to TRBD1. CDR1 is MNHEY and CDR2 is SVGAGI in the germline V gene. The CDR3 consists of 15 residues. V shed 8 bases and J 4 bases; nucleotides not matched to a gene: 11.

The chain couples TRBV14 to TRBJ2-5; no firm D call. Germline values: CDR1 SGHDN, CDR2 FVKESK. V was shortened by 1 base and J by 4 bases, with 7 bases between the two germline ends. The CDR3 runs to 13 residues. The CDR3 loop reads CASSQVGRETQYF. For the CDR3, the DNA is TGTGCCAGCAGCCAAGTTGGGCGAGAGACCCAGTACTTC.